This TCR beta chain was observed in a study of T-cell reconstitution after alpha-beta-depleted transplantation in children. Unique molecular identifiers tagged the TCRbeta library. TCRdb used MiXCR to reprocess the PCR reads, holding one entry per CDR3 protein. The table has 450,000 to 500,000 distinct CDR3 sequences, around 12% seen once; the top ten hold around 5.6%. V dropped 2 bases and J dropped 4; count of bases not matched to a gene: 3. The germline V gene encodes CDR1 DFQATT and CDR2 SNEGSKA (reference sequence). The CDR3 contains 14 residues. The sequence came from a human donor who donated a stem cell graft to a child with combined immunodeficiency. J is TRBJ1-3 and V is TRBV20-1; 9 bases agree with TRBD1. The sample consisted of PBMCs from the stem cell graft donor, taken from the stem cell graft. The DNA for the CDR3 is TGCAGTGCTAGAAGGGACAGGGCCGGAAACACCATATATTTT. It is translated as CSARRDRAGNTIYF.